This T cell receptor (beta chain) was documented in a study of cytomegalovirus exposure and HLA in healthy donors. The PCR ran on 60 Vbeta and 13 Jbeta primers. Data came from immunoSEQ multiplex PCR; TCRdb stores just in-frame clones and leaves some out. The data hold about 160,000 clones, with around 84% observed a single time. The germline CDR1 and CDR2 sequences are PRHDT and FYEKMQ (reference sequence). V trimming: 8 bases; J trimming: 3 bases; junction bases outside the gene matches: 7. The CDR3 loop spans 13 amino acids. The clonotype comes from a woman aged 40 to 50 in good health and CMV-seronegative. This rearrangement joins TRBV13 to TRBJ2-7, with 7 bases that match TRBD2. The sample taken for sequencing was PBMCs. The CDR3, as DNA: TGTGCCAGCCTACAGCGGGACGGCTACGAGCAGTACTTC. Protein: CASLQRDGYEQYF.